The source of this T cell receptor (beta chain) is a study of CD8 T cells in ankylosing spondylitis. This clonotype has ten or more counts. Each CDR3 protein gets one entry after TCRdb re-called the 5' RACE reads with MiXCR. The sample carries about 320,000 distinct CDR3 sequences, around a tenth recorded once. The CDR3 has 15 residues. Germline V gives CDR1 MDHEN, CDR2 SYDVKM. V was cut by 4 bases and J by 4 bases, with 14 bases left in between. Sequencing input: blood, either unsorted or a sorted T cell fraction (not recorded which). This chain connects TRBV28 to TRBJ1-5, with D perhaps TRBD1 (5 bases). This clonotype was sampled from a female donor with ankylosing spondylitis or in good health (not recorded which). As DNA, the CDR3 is TGTGCCAGCAGTTCGGGGGGGGGGAGGAATCAGCCCCAGCATTTT. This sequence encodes CASSSGGGRNQPQHF. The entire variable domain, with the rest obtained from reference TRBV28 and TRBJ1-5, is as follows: DVKVTQSSRYLVKRTGEKVFLECVQDMDHENMFWYRQDPGLGLRLIYFSYDVKMKEKGDIPEGYSVSREKKERFSLILESASTNQTSMYLCASSSGGGRNQPQHFGDGTRLSIL.